This T cell receptor (beta chain) is from a study of shared clonotypes between healthy human individuals. The CDR3 has 15 residues. V lost 7 bases, J lost 5 bases, and 21 bases lay in between. CDR1 and CDR2 from the germline V gene are MGHRA and YSYEKL. Sequencing used immunoSEQ multiplex PCR; TCRdb keeps in-frame clones, though not all of them. The sample has about 820,000 clones; roughly 92% are singletons. The naive CD8 subset, CD45RO-negative cells positively selected for CCR7, excluded terminally differentiated effector memory CD45RA+ cells. Healthy adults negative for HIV, lacking recent acute infections or vaccinations, served as donors.

The receptor was isolated from a man younger than 40 in good health. The chain has TRBV4-1 and TRBJ2-7; D might be TRBD1 (5 bases). Sequenced material: naive CD8+ T cells sorted from blood. The CDR3 here is CASTRARGLVDEQYF. The CDR3 bases are TGCGCCAGCACACGTGCAAGGGGATTAGTGGACGAGCAGTACTTC.